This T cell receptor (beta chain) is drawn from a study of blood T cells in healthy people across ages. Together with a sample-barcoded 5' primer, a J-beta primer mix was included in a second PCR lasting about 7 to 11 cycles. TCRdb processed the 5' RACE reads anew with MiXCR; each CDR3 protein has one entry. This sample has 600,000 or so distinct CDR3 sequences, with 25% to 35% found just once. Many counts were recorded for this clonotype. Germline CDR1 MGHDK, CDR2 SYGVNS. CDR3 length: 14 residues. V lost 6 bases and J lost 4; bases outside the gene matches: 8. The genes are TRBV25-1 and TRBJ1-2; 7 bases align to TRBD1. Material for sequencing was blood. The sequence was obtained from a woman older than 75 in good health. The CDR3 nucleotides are TGTGCCAGCAGCGACAGGGTTACGGTCTATGGCTACACCTTC. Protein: CASSDRVTVYGYTF.